This is a list of T cell receptor beta chains from one sample in a study of identifying expanded T cells in peripheral blood. The data were produced by immunoSEQ multiplex PCR, yet TCRdb's version contains in-frame clones alone and is incomplete. The table has about 94,000 clones, roughly 86% seen once. The sample comprised blood. These receptors originate from a person aged 18 to 75 in good health. CDR3s include the opening cysteine and the closing phenylalanine or tryptophan. D genes are given only for firm matches. Not every row has a clone size; where given, it reads once, few, many or a size class.

V gene	D gene	CDR3 length	J gene	clone size	CDR3 DNA	CDR3 protein
TRBV5-1	TRBD1	14	TRBJ1-5	.	TGCGCCAGCAGCGCCGGGACAGGCAATCAGCCCCAGCATTTT	CASSAGTGNQPQHF
TRBV6-5	TRBD1	13	TRBJ2-7	.	TGTGCCAGCACAACCGGGACAGAGGGCGAGCAGTACTTC	CASTTGTEGEQYF
TRBV19	.	16	TRBJ2-6	.	TGTGCCAGTAGTAATGGACGGAACTCTGGGGCCAACGTCCTGACTTTC	CASSNGRNSGANVLTF
TRBV6-1	.	12	TRBJ1-1	.	TGTGCCTCCCGGGAGGGTGGCACTGAAGCTTTCTTT	CASREGGTEAFF
TRBV4-1	.	17	TRBJ2-3	once	TGCGCCAGCAGCCAAGAAAGTGGAGTCCTCCACACAGATACGCAGTATTTT	CASSQESGVLHTDTQYF
TRBV7-2	.	14	TRBJ2-7	.	TGTGCCAGCAGCTTCCGGCACGAGACCTACGAGCAGTACTTC	CASSFRHETYEQYF
TRBV9	TRBD1	15	TRBJ1-2	.	TGTGCCAGCAGCCCAGGGGGTGTAGTTAACTATGGCTACACCTTC	CASSPGGVVNYGYTF
TRBV5-1	TRBD1	15	TRBJ1-2	.	TGCGCCAGCAGCTCCGGGACAGCCACTAACTATGGCTACACCTTC	CASSSGTATNYGYTF
TRBV5-1	TRBD1	17	TRBJ1-1	.	TGCGCCAGCAGCTTGTTCGTGTCTGGGACAGGAGAATCTGAAGCTTTCTTT	CASSLFVSGTGESEAFF
TRBV7-2	.	14	TRBJ2-7	.	TGTGCCAGCAGCTTAGCGGGGGCCGCCTACGAGCAGTACTTC	CASSLAGAAYEQYF
TRBV7-9	.	13	TRBJ2-5	.	TGTGCCAGCAGCCCCGGTGGAGGAGAGACCCAGTACTTC	CASSPGGGETQYF
TRBV11-2	.	15	TRBJ1-2	.	TGTGCCAGCAGCTCGACCATGACCCCTATATTTGGCTACACCTTC	CASSSTMTPIFGYTF
TRBV13	.	13	TRBJ2-3	.	TGTGCCAGCCGGAGGAGGGCCGCAGATACGCAGTATTTT	CASRRRAADTQYF
TRBV4-1	.	14	TRBJ1-1	.	TGCGCCAGCACCTCAAGTTCGGTGAACACTGAAGCTTTCTTT	CASTSSSVNTEAFF
TRBV7-2	.	14	TRBJ2-4	.	TGTGCCAGCAGCTTTGATGCTAACGGAAACATTCAGTACTTC	CASSFDANGNIQYF
TRBV6-5	.	14	TRBJ1-2	few	TGTGCCAGCAGTTACACCCGGGGGGGCTATGGCTACACCTTC	CASSYTRGGYGYTF
TRBV7-2	.	17	TRBJ1-2	once	TGTGCCAGCAGCTTAAACGGTGACAAGGGGTGGGGGAGTGGCTACACCTTC	CASSLNGDKGWGSGYTF
TRBV5-4	TRBD1	12	TRBJ1-2	.	TGTGCCAGCTTTCGGACAGGGAGTGGCTACACCTTC	CASFRTGSGYTF
TRBV27	.	13	TRBJ1-2	.	TGTGCCAGCAGTTTATCGAGTAGTGATGGCTACACCTTC	CASSLSSSDGYTF
TRBV5-1	.	16	TRBJ2-6	.	TGCGCCAGCAGCTTGGGTACGGGCTCTGGGGCCAACGTCCTGACTTTC	CASSLGTGSGANVLTF
TRBV29-1	.	13	TRBJ1-1	once	TGCAGCGTTGTTGGAATCATGAACACTGAAGCTTTCTTT	CSVVGIMNTEAFF
TRBV6-5	.	15	TRBJ1-6	.	TGTGCCACCTGTTTTAGCCGGGATTTCTTTTCACCCCTCCACTTT	CATCFSRDFFSPLHF
TRBV7-8	TRBD2	19	TRBJ2-1	.	TGTGCCAGCAGCTTAGGGGTAGCGGGAGGCCCCAGCTCCTACAATGAGCAGTTCTTC	CASSLGVAGGPSSYNEQFF
TRBV25-1	.	14	TRBJ1-4	once	TGTGCCAGCAGCCCATCACGTGGTAGTGAAAAACTGTTTTTT	CASSPSRGSEKLFF
TRBV5-1	.	16	TRBJ2-6	once	TGCGCCAGCAGCTTGGTGGGGAGCTCTGGGGCCAACGTCCTGACTTTC	CASSLVGSSGANVLTF
TRBV15	.	15	TRBJ2-5	few	TGTGCCACCAGCAGAGATCTGGCAGGGTCGGAGACCCAGTACTTC	CATSRDLAGSETQYF
TRBV30	.	12	TRBJ2-3	.	TGTGCTACCCTATGGGGCACAGATACGCAGTATTTT	CATLWGTDTQYF
TRBV19	.	13	TRBJ1-1	.	TGTGCCAGTAGTGTACAGGGTGGCACTGAAGCTTTCTTT	CASSVQGGTEAFF
TRBV4-3	TRBD2	14	TRBJ2-1	.	TGCGCCAGCAGCCAATGGACTAGCCACAATGAGCAGTTCTTC	CASSQWTSHNEQFF
TRBV18	TRBD1	15	TRBJ2-7	.	TGTGCCAGCTCACCGGGTCAGGGACAGAGGTTTAAGGAGCACTTC	CASSPGQGQRFKEHF
TRBV29-1	.	11	TRBJ2-7	.	TGCAGCGGACGAACAGGGTACGAGCAGTACTTC	CSGRTGYEQYF
TRBV9	.	17	TRBJ1-2	.	TGTGCCAGCAGCGTAGAGCGGCGGGGGGCCCCCCGATATGGCTACACCTTC	CASSVERRGAPRYGYTF
TRBV7-2	TRBD1	18	TRBJ2-2	.	TGTGCCAGCAGCTTAGAGGAGATGGGGACAGGGAACACCGGGGAGCTGTTTTTT	CASSLEEMGTGNTGELFF
TRBV19	TRBD1	16	TRBJ1-2	.	TGTGCCAGTACCTTCAGCTCAGGGGGCGCGAGCTATGGCTACACCTTC	CASTFSSGGASYGYTF
TRBV7-9	.	13	TRBJ2-1	few	TGTGCCAGCAGCCAAGACAGCTACAATGAGCAGTTCTTC	CASSQDSYNEQFF
TRBV10-3	TRBD2	15	TRBJ2-7	.	TGTGCCATCAGTGAAAGACTAGCGGGAGGCCACGGGCAGTACTTC	CAISERLAGGHGQYF
TRBV9	TRBD2	18	TRBJ2-2	.	TGTGCCAGCAGCGCTGATGATTCCGGGACTATTCGAACCGGGGAGCTGTTTTTT	CASSADDSGTIRTGELFF
TRBV19	TRBD1	15	TRBJ2-1	.	TGTGCCAGTAACGTCGGGACAGGGGGCTCCGATGAGCAGTTCTTC	CASNVGTGGSDEQFF
TRBV7-2	.	14	TRBJ1-1	.	TGTGCCAGCACCCAAGTCGGGGGAGTCACTGAAGCTTTCTTT	CASTQVGGVTEAFF
TRBV5-8	TRBD1	14	TRBJ2-1	.	TGTGCCAGCAGCGCTTACAGGGGGGTCAATGAGCAGTTCTTC	CASSAYRGVNEQFF
TRBV2	TRBD1	13	TRBJ2-5	.	TGTGCCAGCAAGGACAGGGGCGGTGAGACCCAGTACTTC	CASKDRGGETQYF
TRBV4-1	.	13	TRBJ1-3	.	TGCGCCAGCAGCCAAAACACTAACCGAGACATATATTTT	CASSQNTNRDIYF
TRBV11-2	TRBD2	11	TRBJ2-7	.	TGTGCCAGCGCCGGGAGGGGAGAGCAGTACTTC	CASAGRGEQYF
TRBV19	TRBD2	16	TRBJ2-2	.	TGTGCCAGTAGTGGACTAGCGGCAATAAACACCGGGGAGCTGTTTTTT	CASSGLAAINTGELFF
TRBV5-1	.	14	TRBJ2-1	.	TGCGCCAGCAGCGGGTCGGACTTAAACAATGAGCAGTTCTTC	CASSGSDLNNEQFF
TRBV7-2	.	12	TRBJ2-7	.	TGTGCCAGCAGCTTGTTAACGGGCGAGCAGTACTTC	CASSLLTGEQYF
TRBV30	TRBD1	15	TRBJ2-1	.	TGTGCCTGGAGGGCCGGGACAGGACCCTACAATGAGCAGTTCTTC	CAWRAGTGPYNEQFF
TRBV5-1	.	13	TRBJ1-1	once	TGCGCCAGCATGATGGGGGAGCACACTGAAGCTTTCTTT	CASMMGEHTEAFF
TRBV7-2	.	11	TRBJ2-5	.	TGTGCCAGCAGCTTGGCGGAGACCCAGTACTTC	CASSLAETQYF
TRBV4-2	.	16	TRBJ1-5	.	TGTGCCAGCAGCCAAGATCGAAGGGGGAGCCATCGGCCCCAGCATTTT	CASSQDRRGSHRPQHF
TRBV6-5	.	14	TRBJ2-6	.	TGTGCCAGCAGTCTCAGCTCTGGGGCCAACGTCCTGACTTTC	CASSLSSGANVLTF
TRBV13	.	15	TRBJ2-2	.	TGTGCCAGCAGCTTAAAGCGCTCGAACACCGGGGAGCTGTTTTTT	CASSLKRSNTGELFF
TRBV6-5	.	13	TRBJ1-1	.	TGTGCCAGCAGTTTTAGACAGCACACTGAAGCTTTCTTT	CASSFRQHTEAFF
TRBV30	.	13	TRBJ1-6	once	TGTGCCTGGAGTGTAGACGGTAATTCACCCCTCCACTTT	CAWSVDGNSPLHF
TRBV15	TRBD2	15	TRBJ2-1	few	TGTGCCACCAGCAGAGTGGCTAGCGGGAGCAATGAGCAGTTCTTC	CATSRVASGSNEQFF
TRBV13	TRBD1	15	TRBJ1-3	few	TGTGCCAGCAGCATGGGACAGGGGAGAGGAAACACCATATATTTT	CASSMGQGRGNTIYF
TRBV7-2	.	14	TRBJ1-2	.	TGTGCCAGCAGCCCCCGTCGGATCAACTATGGCTACACCTTC	CASSPRRINYGYTF
TRBV6-1	.	14	TRBJ1-1	.	TGTGCCAGCAGTGGTTATAGAGGCTACACTGAAGCTTTCTTT	CASSGYRGYTEAFF